This is a list of T cell receptor beta chains from one sample in a study of shared clonotypes between healthy human individuals. Generated by immunoSEQ multiplex PCR, the TCRdb table keeps only in-frame clones and is missing some. The table includes 850,000 to 1,200,000 clones, approximately 68% detected once. Sequencing input: memory CD4+ T cells sorted from blood. The origin of the receptors is a man aged 18 to 30 in good health. CDR3s leave out the opening cysteine and the closing phenylalanine or tryptophan.

>TRBJ1-2|TRBV27
ASAVGGNYGYT
>TRBJ2-1|TRBV7-9
ASTLGIRYNEQF
>TRBJ1-1|TRBV14
ASSQAAGRVNTEAF
>TRBJ1-1|TRBV19
ASSIAGWDWGTGDRDTEAF
>TRBJ2-7|TRBV27
ASSPPGGTYEQY
>TRBJ2-3|TRBV11-2
ASSLTGQGTDTQY
>TRBJ1-5|TRBV19
ASRPDRGLLGNQPQH
>TRBJ1-1|TRBV2
ASSKQNNMNTEAF
>TRBJ2-7|TRBV28
ASSDPSVVGEQY
>TRBJ2-3|TRBV6-5
ASSYSSGKDTQY
>TRBJ1-1|TRBV28
ASSLNRAVNTEAF
>TRBJ1-2|TRBV30
AWSGSRDRGYT
>TRBJ1-6|TRBV27
ASRSQGAVNSPLH
>TRBJ2-3|TRBV11-2
ASSLALAGVNTQY
>TRBJ1-1|TRBV5-1
ASSLVDTRGAF
>TRBJ1-6|TRBV7-2
ASSLAGGSNSPLH
>TRBJ1-3|TRBV2
ASSSGQAHNSGNTIY
>TRBJ1-1|TRBV13
ASSFGKGRAF
>TRBJ1-2|TRBV6-5
ASSYTPLAGYT
>TRBJ2-3|TRBV4-2
ASSPRRGGTDTQY
>TRBJ2-5|TRBV5-1
ASSQNRDRGFQETQY
>TRBJ2-2|TRBV4-2
ASSQVAGGRAGELF
>TRBJ1-2|TRBV4-1
ASSQGVGGNYGYT
>TRBJ2-3|TRBV28
ASKDSTDTQY
>TRBJ2-5|TRBV5-8
ASRHYTQGQETQY
>TRBJ1-1|TRBV18
ASSPPGGVTEAF
>TRBJ2-5|TRBV4-2
ASSQEGVGGGFETQY
>TRBJ2-5|TRBV7-9
ASSSHSSGHQETQY
>TRBJ2-3|TRBV11-2
ASSLRFVSSTDTQY
>TRBJ1-2|TRBV11-2
ASSSVRDRANYNYGYT
>TRBJ1-2|TRBV7-9
ASSTDRGQGYGYT
>TRBJ2-4|TRBV19
ASSGMTGRGNIQY
>TRBJ1-1|TRBV30
AWSPRGRRTEAF
>TRBJ2-3|TRBV9
ASSPRSPDTQY
>TRBJ1-5|TRBV28
ASSRPGPQPQH
>TRBJ2-3|TRBV30
AWSVPNRATDTQY
>TRBJ1-1|TRBV10-3
AISESRDTEAF
>TRBJ2-7|TRBV5-1
ASSLGRRGGKYEQY
>TRBJ2-1|TRBV15
ATSRDRGSYNEQF
>TRBJ1-1|TRBV5-1
ASSLRMTAGATEAF
>TRBJ1-4|TRBV18
ASSPGQGWDEKLF
>TRBJ1-2|TRBV6-1
ASSTAPINYGYT
>TRBJ2-3|TRBV5-6
ASSATGDPSTDTQY
>TRBJ2-7|TRBV5-1
ASREGLADSYEQY
>TRBJ2-1|TRBV7-9
ASSPYNEQF
>TRBJ1-5|TRBV6-4
AIKGRARGNQPQH
>TRBJ1-3|TRBV27
ASSGVSSGNTIY
>TRBJ2-7|TRBV9
ASSVTLGTSVHEQY
>TRBJ2-7|TRBV7-6
ASSLVSSIYEQY
>TRBJ1-1|TRBV19
ATRDVDTEAF
>TRBJ2-3|TRBV10-3
ATSGTVTDTQY
>TRBJ2-7|TRBV4-1
ASSPPGLRGHEQY
>TRBJ2-2|TRBV5-4
ATRTSGGAFGELF
>TRBJ2-5|TRBV7-8
ASSFTETQY